The 24 T cell receptor beta chains below all came from one sample that was sequenced in a study of cytomegalovirus exposure and HLA in healthy donors. Use of 60 Vbeta and 13 Jbeta primers characterized the PCR. Assay used: immunoSEQ multiplex PCR; TCRdb lists only in-frame clones, some missing. The data contain under 150,000 clones, 80% of them singletons. The sample comprised PBMCs. The receptor set was obtained from a man aged 35 to 55 in good health and CMV-seropositive.

V and J are TRBV10-3 and TRBJ2-1, with 8 bases aligning to TRBD1. V lost 4 bases to trimming and J lost 3 bases; unmatched junction nucleotides: 2. The CDR3 totals 14 residues. The germline V gene has CDR1 ENHRY and CDR2 SYGVKD. The CDR3 is CAISAGGSYNEQFF. CDR3 coding DNA: TGTGCCATCAGTGCAGGGGGCAGCTACAATGAGCAGTTCTTC.

V and J are TRBV15 and TRBJ2-7; D remains ambiguous. This CDR3 is 15 amino acids long. V was shortened by 0 bases and J by 5 bases, with 14 bases between the two germline ends. The germline V gene encodes CDR1 LNHNV and CDR2 YYDKDF (reference sequence). CDR3 loop: CATSRDGQDNDEQYF. The CDR3 DNA reads TGTGCCACCAGCAGAGATGGCCAGGATAACGACGAGCAGTACTTC.

As DNA, the CDR3 is TGTGCCAGCAGAAAAGAGGGATCAAGCACTGAAGCTTTCTTT. As protein: CASRKEGSSTEAFF. This chain joins TRBV6-4 and TRBJ1-1; D is ambiguous. There are 14 residues in the CDR3. Looked up from germline, CDR1 is MRHNA and CDR2 is SNTAGT. V dropped 6 bases and J dropped 4 bases, with 15 bases sitting between them.

The V call is TRBV6-5, the J call TRBJ1-1; possibly TRBD1 for D (5 bases). The germline V gene encodes CDR1 MNHEY and CDR2 SVGAGI. The V end lost 4 bases, the J end lost 5 bases, and 11 bases lay between the germline ends. CDR3 length: 13 amino acids. CDR3 in DNA: TGTGCCAGCAGTTGGGAGGGGTGGACTGAAGCTTTCTTT. This sequence encodes CASSWEGWTEAFF.

The chain uses TRBV19 and TRBJ2-7; TRBD2 aligns across 12 bases. Germline V gene data show CDR1 as LNHDA and CDR2 as SQIVND (reference sequence). The length of the CDR3 is 16 residues. V lost 0 bases to trimming and J lost 7 bases; unmatched junction nucleotides: 7. The CDR3 nucleotides read TGTGCCAGTAGTATAGACGCGGGACTAGCGGGTGGGGAGCAGTACTTC. It translates to CASSIDAGLAGGEQYF.

This chain links TRBV5-1 with TRBJ1-4; D not resolved. Trimming took off 5 bases at V and 1 base at J, with 12 bases between the two ends. Germline CDR1 SGHRS, CDR2 YFSETQ. This CDR3 is built from 15 residues. In DNA form, the CDR3 reads TGCGCCAGCAGTTGGGGTCGGGGAACTAATGAAAAACTGTTTTTT. As protein: CASSWGRGTNEKLFF. Full variable domain (rest looked up from reference TRBV5-1 and TRBJ1-4): KAGVTQTPRYLIKTRGQQVTLSCSPISGHRSVSWYQQTPGQGLQFLFEYFSETQRNKGNFPGRFSGRQFSNSRSEMNVSTLELGDSALYLCASSWGRGTNEKLFFGSGTQLSVL.

The J gene is TRBJ1-5, the V gene TRBV6-6; 8 positions agree with TRBD1. Germline trimming cut 7 bases from V and 7 bases from J; bases unmatched to any gene: 9. Looked up from germline, CDR1 is MNHNY and CDR2 is SVGAGI (reference sequence). The CDR3 spans 14 residues. The CDR3 spells CASIDRGGGQPQHF. The CDR3 DNA reads TGTGCCAGCATCGACAGGGGAGGAGGACAGCCCCAGCATTTT.

CDR3 sequence (DNA): TGTGCCAGCAGTCTACGGGCCCAGTACTTC. Protein product: CASSLRAQYF. V and J are TRBV2 and TRBJ2-5; the D is unclear. The CDR3 runs 10 residues. V lost 5 bases and J 9 bases, leaving 7 bases between the germline ends. Germline CDR1 is SNHLY and CDR2 is FYNNEI.

V gene TRBV28 combines with J gene TRBJ1-5, with 7 bases identical to TRBD1. CDR1 MDHEN and CDR2 SYDVKM come from the germline V gene. The CDR3 covers 13 residues. Trimming at V came to 5 bases and at J to 2 bases, leaving 0 bases not matched to a gene. The CDR3: CASSDRGNQPQHF. The CDR3 nucleotides read TGTGCCAGCAGTGACAGGGGCAATCAGCCCCAGCATTTT.

This clone was seen a handful of times. The V gene is TRBV7-2, the J gene TRBJ2-5; 11 bases fit TRBD1. The J call may be in error: the DNA end matches TRBJ2-7 better. Germline V gene data show CDR1 as SGHTA and CDR2 as FQGNSA. This CDR3 comprises 15 residues. The CDR3 sequence is CASSMWDRGSYEQYF. The CDR3 coding sequence is TGTGCCAGCAGCATGTGGGACAGGGGGTCCTACGAGCAGTACTTC.

The chain carries TRBV19 and TRBJ1-1; TRBD1 agrees at 10 bases. The CDR3 contains 17 residues. From germline, CDR1 is LNHDA and CDR2 SQIVND (reference sequence). The junction had 7 bases not matched to a gene; V was cut back by 3 bases and J by 0 bases. CDR3 residues: CASSIRQGAPLNTEAFF. CDR3 DNA: TGTGCCAGTAGTATCCGACAGGGGGCTCCCCTGAACACTGAAGCTTTCTTT.

The chain recombines TRBV19 with TRBJ1-5, with a weak D call TRBD1 (6 bases). This CDR3 contains 16 residues. The germline gives CDR1 LNHDA, CDR2 SQIVND (reference sequence). V dropped 8 bases and J dropped 7 bases, with 24 bases sitting between them. The CDR3 loop is CASGPTLRGGGQPQHF. DNA for the CDR3: TGTGCCAGTGGACCAACGCTCAGGGGCGGCGGGCAGCCCCAGCATTTT.

The genes are TRBV5-4 and TRBJ2-3, with 8 bases lining up with TRBD2. The CDR3 length is 15 residues. Germline trimming cut 0 bases from V and 4 bases from J; bases unmatched to any gene: 4. Germline CDR1 and CDR2: SGHNT and YYREEE (reference sequence). The CDR3 nucleotides read TGTGCCAGCAGCTTGGCGGGGGGGAGCGCAGATACGCAGTATTTT. It specifies CASSLAGGSADTQYF.

Notes on this clone: This CDR3 is also generated by other DNA sequences in the sample. The V call is TRBV5-1, the J call TRBJ2-1, with 7 nucleotides matching TRBD1. Germline V gene sequence: CDR1 SGHRS, CDR2 YFSETQ. With 4 bases clipped from V and 2 bases from J, the junction kept 3 bases outside the gene matches. The CDR3 contains 14 residues. The CDR3 loop reads CASSPGQTYNEQFF. CDR3 nucleotides: TGCGCCAGCAGCCCGGGACAGACCTACAATGAGCAGTTCTTC.

V is TRBV28 and J is TRBJ2-2, with unresolved D. The CDR3 runs 12 residues. Trimming stripped 6 bases from V and 8 bases from J, with 10 bases between. Looked up from germline, CDR1 is MDHEN and CDR2 is SYDVKM. CDR3 bases: TGTGCCAGCAGCCTCCCCCGTGGGGAGCTGTTTTTT. As protein: CASSLPRGELFF.

A few counts support this clone. This rearrangement joins TRBV6-6 to TRBJ2-5; D might be TRBD1 (5 bases). The DNA end is more similar to TRBJ2-7, so the J call may be wrong. Per germline, CDR1 MNHNY and CDR2 SVGAGI (reference sequence). The CDR3 contains 15 residues. This CDR3 is CASSYRAGSGYEQYF. The CDR3 nucleotides are TGTGCCAGCAGTTACCGGGCAGGGTCCGGGTACGAGCAGTACTTC.

J is TRBJ2-5 and V is TRBV7-9, with 9 bases identical to TRBD1. Germline-derived CDR1 and CDR2 are SEHNR and FQNEAQ (reference sequence). With 4 bases clipped from V and 8 bases from J, the junction kept 2 bases outside the gene matches. The length of the CDR3 is 12 residues. CDR3 bases: TGTGCCAGCAGCTGGACAGGGGAAACCCAGTACTTC. It codes for CASSWTGETQYF.

J is TRBJ2-1 and V is TRBV5-4; 8 positions agree with TRBD1. CDR3 length: 16 residues. V trimming: 4 bases; J trimming: 10 bases; junction bases outside the gene matches: 16. Germline lookup yields CDR1 SGHNT and CDR2 YYREEE (reference sequence). The CDR3 is CASSVDRGGSRGEQFF. CDR3 bases: TGTGCCAGCAGCGTAGACAGGGGCGGTTCCAGGGGGGAGCAGTTCTTC.

V usage is TRBV6-1 and J usage is TRBJ2-2; no definite D call. The CDR3 is 13 amino acids. Trimming cost V 3 bases and J 14 bases, with 16 bases left between them. The germline V gene has CDR1 MNHNS and CDR2 SASEGT. The CDR3 is CASSDTVQARLFF. The DNA of the CDR3 is TGTGCCAGCAGTGATACGGTTCAGGCTCGACTGTTTTTT.

This chain links TRBV2 with TRBJ1-1; D uncertain. Germline CDR1 reads SNHLY; CDR2 reads FYNNEI. With 2 bases removed from V and 11 bases from J, the gap between germline ends came to 9 bases. The CDR3 has 11 amino acids. The CDR3 loop is CASSELTRAFF. As DNA, the CDR3 is TGTGCCAGCAGTGAATTGACGCGGGCTTTCTTT.

V gene TRBV4-2 combines with J gene TRBJ1-5, with D perhaps TRBD1 (6 bases). The ends were cut back, 3 bases at V and 2 bases at J, with 29 bases in the middle. CDR3 length: 21 amino acids. CDR1 is LGHNA, CDR2 YNFKEQ, per germline. CDR3 amino acids: CASSQDPGGQSLIYGNQPQHF. Here the CDR3 DNA reads TGTGCCAGCAGCCAGGACCCTGGGGGCCAATCCCTTATATATGGCAATCAGCCCCAGCATTTT.

The chain carries TRBV27 and TRBJ2-7, with 15 bases identical to TRBD2. Germline lookup yields CDR1 MNHEY and CDR2 SMNVEV (reference sequence). The V segment lost 5 bases and the J segment 7 bases; nucleotides outside the gene matches: 15. This CDR3 is 18 amino acids long. The CDR3 region has the DNA TGTGCCAGCAGTCTACCCCAGGTCGGACTAGCGGGGGGGTATGAGCAGTACTTC. Translation: CASSLPQVGLAGGYEQYF.

The V gene is TRBV6-6, the J gene TRBJ1-5, with TRBD1 matching over 10 bases. The CDR3 spans 16 residues. V lost 5 bases to trimming and J lost 3 bases; unmatched junction nucleotides: 7. The germline CDR1 and CDR2 sequences are MNHNY and SVGAGI (reference sequence). The CDR3 DNA sequence: TGTGCCAGCAGTCCCTTGACAGGGGGCTCCAATCAGCCCCAGCATTTT. Its translation: CASSPLTGGSNQPQHF.

This clone is a singleton in its sample. This chain links TRBV5-1 with TRBJ1-1; no firm D call. Germline V CDR1 and CDR2: SGHRS, YFSETQ. This CDR3 contains 13 residues. V lost 1 base and J 1 base, leaving 5 bases between the germline ends. The CDR3 reads CASSLPGNTEAFF. The CDR3 DNA is TGCGCCAGCAGCTTGCCCGGGAACACTGAAGCTTTCTTT. Based on the CDR3 plus reference TRBV5-1 and TRBJ1-1, the full variable domain is KAGVTQTPRYLIKTRGQQVTLSCSPISGHRSVSWYQQTPGQGLQFLFEYFSETQRNKGNFPGRFSGRQFSNSRSEMNVSTLELGDSALYLCASSLPGNTEAFFGQGTRLTVV.